The clone carrying this T cell receptor (beta chain) was picked up many times. The antigen is unknown. RNA transcripts provided the source from which TCR beta CDR3 regions were amplified. The primer set for the first-round RT-PCR of the TCR CDR3 was HTBI. TCRdb processed the multiplex PCR reads anew with MiXCR; each CDR3 protein has one entry. The repertoire holds roughly 740,000 distinct CDR3 sequences, with about a sixth as singletons. The germline V and J ends were trimmed by 6 bases and 3 bases, with 15 bases remaining between them. CDR3 length: 15 amino acids. Per the germline V gene, CDR1 is MDHEN and CDR2 is SYDVKM. The data were obtained in a study of T cells in Graves' hyperthyroidism and ophthalmopathy. Study-level information: Once the initial diagnosis was made, peripheral blood was obtained before any treatment.

Whole-study results and caveats: Ophthalmopathy and stable hyperthyroidism were told apart by a 13 V-J model.

Those with hyperthyroidism were 18 to 65 years old, newly diagnosed, and ill for under 2 months. Clinical symptoms, serum thyroxine and TRAb, thyroid ultrasound and orbital computed tomography together formed the diagnostic basis. This TCR derives from a man between 18 and 35 years old with Graves' hyperthyroidism. Material for sequencing was blood. V usage is TRBV28 and J usage is TRBJ1-5; D is ambiguous. The CDR3 sequence: CASRPTTPPNQPQHF. DNA of the CDR3: TGTGCCAGCAGACCAACCACCCCGCCCAATCAGCCCCAGCATTTT.